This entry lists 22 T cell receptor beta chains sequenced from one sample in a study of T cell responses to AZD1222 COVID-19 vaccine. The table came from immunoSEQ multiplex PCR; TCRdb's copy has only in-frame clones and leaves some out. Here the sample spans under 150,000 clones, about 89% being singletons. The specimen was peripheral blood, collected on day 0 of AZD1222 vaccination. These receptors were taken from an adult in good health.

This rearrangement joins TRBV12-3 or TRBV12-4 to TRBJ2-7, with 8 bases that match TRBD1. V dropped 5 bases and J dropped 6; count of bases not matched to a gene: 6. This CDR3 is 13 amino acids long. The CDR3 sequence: CASSVDRVGEQYF. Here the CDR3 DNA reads TGTGCCAGCAGTGTGGACAGGGTCGGCGAGCAGTACTTC.

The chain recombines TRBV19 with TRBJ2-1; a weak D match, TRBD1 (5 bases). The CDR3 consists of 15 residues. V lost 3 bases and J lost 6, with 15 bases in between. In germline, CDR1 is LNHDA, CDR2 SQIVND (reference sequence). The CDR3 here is CASSIVVGQGNEQFF. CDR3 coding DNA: TGTGCCAGTAGTATTGTGGTGGGCCAGGGCAATGAGCAGTTCTTC. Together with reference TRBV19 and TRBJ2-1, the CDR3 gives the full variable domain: DGGITQSPKYLFRKEGQNVTLSCEQNLNHDAMYWYRQDPGQGLRLIYYSQIVNDFQKGDIAEGYSVSREKKESFPLTVTSAQKNPTAFYLCASSIVVGQGNEQFFGPGTRLTVL.

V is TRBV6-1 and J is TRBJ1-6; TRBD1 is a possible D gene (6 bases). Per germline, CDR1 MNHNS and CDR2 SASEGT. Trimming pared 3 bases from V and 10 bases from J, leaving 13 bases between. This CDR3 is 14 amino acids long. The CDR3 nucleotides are TGTGCCAGCAGTGAGGGCAGGGGAAGATCACCCCTCCACTTT. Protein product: CASSEGRGRSPLHF.

The CDR3 DNA reads as TGTGCCAGCAGCACAACCCCGGGAGGGGAAAAACTGTTTTTT. It specifies CASSTTPGGEKLFF. The rearrangement uses TRBV6-6 and TRBJ1-4; D remains unclear. The V end was cut by 6 bases, the J end by 8 bases, with 16 bases between. Germline values: CDR1 MNHNY, CDR2 SVGAGI (reference sequence). The CDR3 runs 14 residues.

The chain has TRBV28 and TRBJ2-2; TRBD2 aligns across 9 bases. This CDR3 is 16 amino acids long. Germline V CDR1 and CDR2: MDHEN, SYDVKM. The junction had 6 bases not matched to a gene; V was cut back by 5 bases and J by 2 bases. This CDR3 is CASSLSTSGNTGELFF. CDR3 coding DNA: TGTGCCAGCAGTCTCTCGACTAGCGGAAACACCGGGGAGCTGTTTTTT.

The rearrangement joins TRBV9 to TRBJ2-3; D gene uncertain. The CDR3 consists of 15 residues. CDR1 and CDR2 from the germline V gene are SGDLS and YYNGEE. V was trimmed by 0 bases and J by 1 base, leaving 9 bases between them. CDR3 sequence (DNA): TGTGCCAGCAGCGTAGATGGGCAGCGCACAGATACGCAGTATTTT. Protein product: CASSVDGQRTDTQYF.

DNA of the CDR3: TGTGCCAGCAGTGATAGCGGGTGGGAAGTCGGGGAGCTGTTTTTT. As protein: CASSDSGWEVGELFF. The chain joins TRBV2 to TRBJ2-2; 7 bases match TRBD2. Germline trimming cut 3 bases from V and 7 bases from J; bases unmatched to any gene: 8. The germline V gene has CDR1 SNHLY and CDR2 FYNNEI. This CDR3 comprises 15 residues. Using reference TRBV2 and TRBJ2-2 for the parts outside the CDR3, the full variable domain is EPEVTQTPSHQVTQMGQEVILRCVPISNHLYFYWYRQILGQKVEFLVSFYNNEISEKSEIFDDQFSVERPDGSNFTLKIRSTKLEDSAMYFCASSDSGWEVGELFFGEGSRLTVL.

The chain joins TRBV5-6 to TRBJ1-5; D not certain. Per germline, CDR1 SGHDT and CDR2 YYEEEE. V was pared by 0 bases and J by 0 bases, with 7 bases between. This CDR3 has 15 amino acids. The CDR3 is CASSLGPNSNQPQHF. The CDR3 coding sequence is TGTGCCAGCAGCTTGGGTCCGAATAGCAATCAGCCCCAGCATTTT.

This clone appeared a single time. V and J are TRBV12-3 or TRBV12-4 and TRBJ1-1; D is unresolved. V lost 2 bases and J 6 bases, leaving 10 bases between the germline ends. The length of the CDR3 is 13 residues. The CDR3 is CASSLQSGAEAFF. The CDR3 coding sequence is TGTGCCAGCAGTTTACAGTCCGGCGCTGAAGCTTTCTTT.

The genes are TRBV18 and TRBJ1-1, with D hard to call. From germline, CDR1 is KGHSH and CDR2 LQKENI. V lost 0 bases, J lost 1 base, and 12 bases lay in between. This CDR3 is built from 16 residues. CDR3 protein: CASSPPLKARNTEAFF. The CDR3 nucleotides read TGTGCCAGCTCACCACCTCTCAAGGCCCGGAACACTGAAGCTTTCTTT.

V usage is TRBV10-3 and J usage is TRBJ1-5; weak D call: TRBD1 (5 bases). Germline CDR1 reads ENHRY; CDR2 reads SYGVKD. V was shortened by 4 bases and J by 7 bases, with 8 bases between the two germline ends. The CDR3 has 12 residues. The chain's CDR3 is CAISGEGQPQHF. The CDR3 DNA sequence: TGTGCCATCAGTGGGGAGGGGCAGCCCCAGCATTTT.

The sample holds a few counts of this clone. This CDR3 reads CASSLQGDSYEQYF. CDR3 nucleotides: TGTGCCAGCAGCTTGCAGGGAGACTCCTACGAGCAGTACTTC. The gene calls are TRBV11-2 and TRBJ2-7; perhaps D is TRBD1 or TRBD2 (5 bases each). Germline values: CDR1 SGHAT, CDR2 FQNNGV. The CDR3 is made up of 14 amino acids. Trimming shortened V by 3 bases and J by 0 bases, and 9 bases separated the two germline ends.

CDR3 in amino acids: CASKPRDRMNTEAFF. The CDR3 DNA sequence: TGTGCCAGCAAACCCCGGGACAGGATGAACACTGAAGCTTTCTTT. The chain has TRBV7-9 and TRBJ1-1, with 8 bases matching TRBD1. CDR3 length: 15 residues. Germline values: CDR1 SEHNR, CDR2 FQNEAQ (reference sequence). Germline trimming cut 7 bases from V and 0 bases from J; bases unmatched to any gene: 7. The variable domain in full, completed from reference TRBV7-9 and TRBJ1-1, reads DTGVSQNPRHKITKRGQNVTFRCDPISEHNRLYWYRQTLGQGPEFLTYFQNEAQLEKSRLLSDRFSAERPKGSFSTLEIQRTEQGDSAMYLCASKPRDRMNTEAFFGQGTRLTVV.

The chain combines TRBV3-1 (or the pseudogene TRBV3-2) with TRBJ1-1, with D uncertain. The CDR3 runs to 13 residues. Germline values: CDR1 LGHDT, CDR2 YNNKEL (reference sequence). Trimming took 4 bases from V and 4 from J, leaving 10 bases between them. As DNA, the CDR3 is TGTGCCAGCAGCCCAGCTCCGGGCACTGAAGCTTTCTTT. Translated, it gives CASSPAPGTEAFF.

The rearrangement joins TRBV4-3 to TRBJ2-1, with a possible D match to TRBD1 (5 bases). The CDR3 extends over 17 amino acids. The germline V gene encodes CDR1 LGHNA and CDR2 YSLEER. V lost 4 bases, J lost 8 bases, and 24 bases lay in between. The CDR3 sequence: CASSRRASVGADDEQFF. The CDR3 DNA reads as TGCGCCAGCAGCCGCCGAGCGAGCGTAGGGGCCGATGATGAGCAGTTCTTC.

CDR3 nucleotide sequence: TGTGCCAGCAGAAGGGCGGGGGGGCGAGCTAACTATGGCTACACCTTC. Translated: CASRRAGGRANYGYTF. This chain links TRBV3-1 (or the pseudogene TRBV3-2) with TRBJ1-2, with a tentative D call TRBD1 (6 bases). V lost 6 bases and J lost 0, with 17 bases in between. Germline values: CDR1 LGHDT, CDR2 YNNKEL (reference sequence). This CDR3 has 16 residues.

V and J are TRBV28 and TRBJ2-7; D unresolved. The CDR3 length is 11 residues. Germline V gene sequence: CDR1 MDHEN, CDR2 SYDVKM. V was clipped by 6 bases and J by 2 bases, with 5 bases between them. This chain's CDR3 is CASRAAYEQYF. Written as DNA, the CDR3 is TGTGCCAGCAGGGCGGCCTACGAGCAGTACTTC.

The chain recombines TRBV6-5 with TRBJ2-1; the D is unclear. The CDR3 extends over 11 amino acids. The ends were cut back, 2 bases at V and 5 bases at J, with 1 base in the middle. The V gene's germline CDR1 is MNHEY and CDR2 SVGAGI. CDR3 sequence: CASSYDNEQFF. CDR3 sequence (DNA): TGTGCCAGCAGTTACGACAATGAGCAGTTCTTC.

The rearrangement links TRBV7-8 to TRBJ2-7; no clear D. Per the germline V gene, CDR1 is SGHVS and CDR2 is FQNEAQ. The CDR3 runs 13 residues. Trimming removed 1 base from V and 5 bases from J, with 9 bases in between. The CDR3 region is CASSLGLENEQYF. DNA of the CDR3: TGTGCCAGCAGCTTAGGCCTAGAGAACGAGCAGTACTTC.

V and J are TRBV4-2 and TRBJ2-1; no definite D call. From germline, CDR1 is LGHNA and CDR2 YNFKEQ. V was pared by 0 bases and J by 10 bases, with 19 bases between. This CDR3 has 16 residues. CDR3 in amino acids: CASSQEASEPPGEQFF. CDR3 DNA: TGTGCCAGCAGCCAAGAGGCCAGCGAGCCTCCGGGCGAGCAGTTCTTC.

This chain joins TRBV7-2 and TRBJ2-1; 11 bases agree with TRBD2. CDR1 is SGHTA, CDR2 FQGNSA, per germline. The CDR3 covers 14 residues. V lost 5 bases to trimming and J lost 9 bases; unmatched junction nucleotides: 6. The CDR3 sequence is CASSLQTSGVEQFF. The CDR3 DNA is TGTGCCAGCAGCCTCCAGACTAGCGGGGTTGAGCAGTTCTTC.

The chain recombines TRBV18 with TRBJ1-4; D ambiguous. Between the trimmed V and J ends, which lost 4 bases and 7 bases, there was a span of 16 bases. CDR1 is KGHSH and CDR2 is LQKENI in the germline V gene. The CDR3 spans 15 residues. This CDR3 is CASSLTRSSLEKLFF. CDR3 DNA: TGTGCCAGCTCACTAACCCGCAGCTCCCTTGAAAAACTGTTTTTT.